The next 17 T cell receptor beta chains were all read from a single sample in a study of shared clonotypes between healthy human individuals. Data came from immunoSEQ multiplex PCR; TCRdb stores just in-frame clones and leaves some out. The sample includes 1.5 million to 1.9 million clones, approximately 98% of them seen just once. Sequences were obtained from naive CD4+ T cells sorted from blood. The subset: CD45RA+ positively selected. These receptor sequences come from a man younger than 40 in good health.

This clone was found once. The chain has TRBV6-4 and TRBJ2-1, with 7 positions matching TRBD1. The CDR3 is made up of 15 amino acids. Germline CDR1 MRHNA, CDR2 SNTAGT. The J segment lost 6 bases and the V segment lost 5 bases, leaving 10 bases of the junction unmatched. The CDR3 sequence is CASSIDRAFGNEQFF. The CDR3 region has the DNA TGTGCCAGCAGTATAGACAGGGCTTTCGGCAATGAGCAGTTCTTC.

The rearrangement uses TRBV9 and TRBJ1-3; D gene unclear. Between the trimmed V and J ends, which lost 0 bases and 5 bases, there was a span of 6 bases. The germline V gene has CDR1 SGDLS and CDR2 YYNGEE. CDR3 size: 13 residues. CDR3 in DNA: TGTGCCAGCAGCGTAGCTTGGCGAAACACCATATATTTT. Translated, it gives CASSVAWRNTIYF.

This rearrangement joins TRBV10-3 to TRBJ1-2, with D uncertain. The CDR3 length is 14 residues. Germline V gene data show CDR1 as ENHRY and CDR2 as SYGVKD. Trimming left V 7 bases short and J 1 base short, with 13 bases between. DNA of the CDR3: TGTGCCATCACGGCGGACCCGATTAACTATGGCTACACCTTC. Translated: CAITADPINYGYTF.

With respect to this clone: Other DNA sequences within the sample encode an identical CDR3. The V gene is TRBV6-1, the J gene TRBJ2-7; D is undetermined. This CDR3 has 13 residues. In germline, CDR1 is MNHNS, CDR2 SASEGT. The V gene lost 3 bases and the J gene lost 2 bases, with 8 bases spanning the gap. CDR3 in DNA: TGTGCCAGCAGTGAGGTGGGTCCCTACGAGCAGTACTTC. Protein: CASSEVGPYEQYF.

The V call is TRBV5-6, the J call TRBJ2-3; 9 bases are shared with TRBD1. Germline assignment: CDR1 SGHDT and CDR2 YYEEEE. The CDR3 is 18 residues long. V shed 3 bases, J shed 2 bases, and the junction held 13 bases outside the gene matches. This CDR3 is CASSSPNPGQGFTDTQYF. The DNA of the CDR3 is TGTGCCAGCAGCTCCCCGAATCCGGGACAGGGATTCACAGATACGCAGTATTTT. Filled out from reference TRBV5-6 and TRBJ2-3, the complete variable domain reads DAGVTQSPTHLIKTRGQQVTLRCSPKSGHDTVSWYQQALGQGPQFIFQYYEEEERQRGNFPDRFSGHQFPNYSSELNVNALLLGDSALYLCASSSPNPGQGFTDTQYFGPGTRLTVL.

The rearrangement uses TRBV27 and TRBJ2-1; 8 bases map to TRBD2. This CDR3 comprises 16 residues. V gave up 1 base and J gave up 5 bases; unmatched junction bases: 7. Germline assignment: CDR1 MNHEY and CDR2 SMNVEV (reference sequence). CDR3 residues: CASSLFAGRAHNEQFF. CDR3 coding DNA: TGTGCCAGCAGTTTATTCGCCGGGAGGGCCCACAATGAGCAGTTCTTC.

The chain joins TRBV4-3 to TRBJ2-7; D tentatively fits TRBD1 or TRBD2 (5 bases each). Per the germline V gene, CDR1 is LGHNA and CDR2 is YSLEER. The V end lost 1 base, the J end lost 9 bases, and 22 bases lay between the germline ends. This CDR3 region has 16 residues. The CDR3 DNA reads as TGCGCCAGCAGCCAAGGGGGACCTGGGACGCTTGGCGTGCAGTACTTC. Translated: CASSQGGPGTLGVQYF.

This clone was counted once. The chain has TRBV5-6 and TRBJ1-5, with 8 nucleotides matching TRBD1. The CDR3 runs to 14 residues. V was clipped by 1 base and J by 6 bases; unmatched bases: 3. Germline-derived CDR1 and CDR2 are SGHDT and YYEEEE. CDR3 nucleotides: TGTGCCAGCAGCTTGCAGGGGGCGGTTCAGCCCCAGCATTTT. Protein sequence: CASSLQGAVQPQHF.

V and J are TRBV7-9 and TRBJ2-5; D possibly corresponds to TRBD2 (6 bases). Trimming shortened V by 2 bases and J by 0 bases, and 10 bases separated the two germline ends. CDR3 length equals 15 residues. The germline CDR1 and CDR2 sequences are SEHNR and FQNEAQ (reference sequence). CDR3 residues: CASSLSGGYQETQYF. In DNA form, the CDR3 reads TGTGCCAGCAGCTTAAGCGGAGGGTACCAAGAGACCCAGTACTTC.

To note about this clone: Other DNA sequences in the sample encode the same CDR3. The chain recombines TRBV7-9 with TRBJ2-7; no firm D call. Germline-derived CDR1 and CDR2 are SEHNR and FQNEAQ (reference sequence). This CDR3 is 12 amino acids long. The V end lost 0 bases, the J end lost 5 bases, and 5 bases lay between the germline ends. This CDR3 is CASSLARNEQYF. In DNA form, the CDR3 reads TGTGCCAGCAGCTTAGCGCGCAACGAGCAGTACTTC.

This clone was detected only once. The chain is built from TRBV30 and TRBJ1-1; D is ambiguous. V shed 3 bases and J shed 6 bases, with 8 bases lying between them. Germline V CDR1 and CDR2: GTSNPN, SVGIG (reference sequence). The CDR3 contains 11 residues. The CDR3 nucleotides are TGTGCCTGGAGCGCTCTGTCTGAAGCTTTCTTT. As protein: CAWSALSEAFF.

The chain couples TRBV7-9 to TRBJ1-5; 8 bases map to TRBD1. V lost 1 base, J lost 1 base, and 3 bases stayed unmatched. This CDR3 region has 16 residues. CDR1 SEHNR and CDR2 FQNEAQ come from the germline V gene (reference sequence). The CDR3 sequence: CASSLGTGTSNQPQHF. The CDR3 DNA reads TGTGCCAGCAGCTTAGGGACAGGGACCAGCAATCAGCCCCAGCATTTT.

The CDR3 protein is CASSSGFGYTF. The CDR3 DNA reads TGTGCCAGCAGTTCAGGGTTTGGCTACACCTTC. This chain connects TRBV28 to TRBJ1-2, with D tentatively TRBD1 (5 bases). There are 11 residues in the CDR3. The germline V and J ends were trimmed by 4 bases and 7 bases, with 7 bases remaining between them. Germline V gene sequence: CDR1 MDHEN, CDR2 SYDVKM.

For this clone: Additional DNA sequences in this sample encode the identical CDR3. This chain links TRBV19 with TRBJ2-1; 7 nucleotides line up with TRBD2. The CDR3 runs to 16 residues. The trim removed 1 base at V and 0 bases at J, leaving 3 bases unmatched. The germline gives CDR1 LNHDA, CDR2 SQIVND (reference sequence). In nucleotides, the CDR3 is TGTGCCAGTAGTATAGTTGGGGGGGACTCCTACAATGAGCAGTTCTTC. It codes for CASSIVGGDSYNEQFF.

This clone was recorded only once. The chain is built from TRBV11-3 and TRBJ2-1, with 8 bases lining up with TRBD1. V lost 1 base, J lost 9 bases, and 11 bases stayed unmatched. Germline V gives CDR1 SGHNT, CDR2 YENEEA. This CDR3 region has 16 residues. The CDR3 bases are TGTGCCAGCAGCTTAGTTGGAGCAGGGGGCCGGACTGAGCAGTTCTTC. The encoded protein is CASSLVGAGGRTEQFF.

The V and J genes are TRBV9 and TRBJ2-7, with D perhaps given as TRBD1 or TRBD2 (6 bases each). Trimming left V 4 bases short and J 7 bases short, with 18 bases between. Germline V gene data show CDR1 as SGDLS and CDR2 as YYNGEE. The CDR3 consists of 14 residues. The CDR3 DNA reads TGTGCCAGCAGCCCCGGGGGCCGAAGATTAGAGCAGTACTTC. Amino acid sequence: CASSPGGRRLEQYF.

The CDR3 sequence is CASSIRPSNEKLFF. CDR3 in DNA: TGTGCCAGTAGTATCCGGCCATCTAATGAAAAACTGTTTTTT. The chain carries TRBV19 and TRBJ1-4; D call uncertain. V was cut by 3 bases and J by 3 bases, with 8 bases left in between. Germline V gene data show CDR1 as LNHDA and CDR2 as SQIVND (reference sequence). CDR3 length equals 14 residues.